This T cell receptor beta chain was identified in a study of early T cells in non-severe SARS-CoV-2 infection. Study information: The authors sequenced bulk RNA from unsorted whole blood, leaving chains unpaired. Study observations and caveats: Matching with VDJdb favored anti-spike CD8 responses (missing private and CD4 specificities).

This clonotype was observed at least ten times. Its antigen remains unknown. Researchers attached unique molecular identifiers to individual cDNA molecules. TCRdb ran MiXCR on the 5' RACE reads and lists one entry per CDR3 protein. Of about 30,000 distinct CDR3 sequences in the sample, 6% to 7% were seen once. The CDR3 totals 14 residues. Germline loops: CDR1 SNHLY, CDR2 FYNNEI. The trim removed 7 bases at V and 5 bases at J, leaving 11 bases unmatched. The chain recombines TRBV2 with TRBJ2-7; 7 bases match TRBD1. The sequenced sample consisted of whole blood. The receptor comes from an adult who was a healthcare worker with PCR-confirmed SARS-CoV-2 infection or an uninfected control (not recorded which). CDR3 in DNA: TGTGCCAGCACGTCAGGCCAGGGGGTCCACGAGCAGTACTTC. It translates to CASTSGQGVHEQYF.